The entry below gives a single TCR beta chain sequence along with its context. There are a few counts of this clone. It has no known antigen specificity. The record has no base qualities; no much larger clone is one base away. This sample is part of a study of beta chain features in type 1 diabetes (dated by TCRdb to 2016 to 2019). Some background on the complete study: No differences in mean age, gender distribution, total cell number or subset yield were found between patients and healthy donors. A total of approximately 99,000,000 sorted cells were examined across all samples, and RNA yield correlated strongly with the number of cells per subset. The study compared the TCRB repertoires of sorted circulating CD4+ T cell subsets in recently diagnosed type 1 diabetes patients with those in matched healthy donors. Regulatory and stem cell-like memory subsets were isolated from only 8 patients and about eight healthy donors, whereas naive and central memory subsets came from all 30 or so donors. Overall results and qualifications from the work: Patients with type 1 diabetes made fewer insertions and deleted more nucleotides at VDJ recombination sites, implying thymic rearrangement abnormalities. Because small numbers of individuals were included in the HLA sub-analyses, any influence of HLA type on TCRB rearrangement was left unresolved. PCR may preferentially amplify shorter templates, but because patient and control samples were amplified and corrected together, any resulting skew would affect both groups equally. Naive, central memory and regulatory TCRB repertoires appeared to be more alike among patients than among healthy donors. Because cDNA was sequenced instead of genomic DNA, highly expressing activated cells could be over-represented, though the groups showed no difference in activation or CD3 levels. Type 1 diabetes patients showed a moderate but significant shortening of TCRB CDR3 length in all four CD4+ subsets.

V sheds 2 bases and J sheds 0 bases, leaving 15 bases between their ends. The CDR3, from cysteine to phenylalanine, totals 16 residues. Kept here is only the CDR3 DNA, which spans 48 bases and is read in frame from base 1. CDR1 and CDR2 (SGHRS, YFSETQ) derive from the germline V gene. The entire isolated RNA was reverse transcribed using the High Capacity cDNA Reverse Transcription Kit, and thus expressed TCRB transcripts were sequenced. Deep immunoSEQ sequencing was applied to naive, central memory and regulatory T cell samples, giving an average of roughly 3.5 million total reads per sample. Sorted cells were lysed in RLT buffer, and RNA was extracted using DNase-treated RNeasy Micro or Mini kits according to cell number. Each cell subset was processed on its own to prevent cross-contamination, while patient and healthy donor samples were processed together. Using the immunoSEQ multiplex PCR, TCRB sequences were amplified from cDNA into 87-bp fragments spanning the CDR3 region. The amplicons were sequenced using the Illumina HiSeq platform. The authors' pipeline ran thus. Synthetic template baselines were used to correct PCR bias computationally, reads within Hamming distance 2 were collapsed, and singletons that could not be merged were discarded. Reads were aligned against IMGT to assign V, D and J genes, CDR3 length and insertions or deletions at six rearrangement sites. Clonotype counts were normalized to sorted cell number within each subset before computing true diversity and Gini coefficients with the tcR R package. The overlap coefficient, calculated on TCRB nucleotide sequences, was used to measure repertoire sharing. As a proxy for the pre-selection repertoire, out-of-frame TCRB sequences from naive cells were analyzed. Entries here come from immuneACCESS through TCRdb and include only in-frame sequences with V and J called. Some clones fail to appear in such tables; in the studies checked, an unresolved V gene covers under half of the shortfall, and the cause of the remainder is unknown. V and J calls and clone size are as listed in that table; D and trimming were resolved from the DNA. Recorded for this sample are 500,000 to 700,000 clones; about a sixth of them occurred a single time. The ten largest clones add up to more than 0.08% of the sample.

Each donor gave one peripheral blood draw, averaging roughly 120 mL, which was collected into heparinised tubes. A BD FACSAria II and a panel including CD45RO, CCR7, CD25, CD127, CD95 and CD27 were used to sort naive, central memory, regulatory and stem cell-like memory CD4+ T cells. A purity above 95% was achieved for all sorted populations. PBMCs were separated immediately by Lymphoprep density gradient centrifugation and were stained directly, without being cultured. So that batch effects would be minimized, each experiment stained and sorted samples in pairs, pairing one healthy donor with one patient.

This receptor chain uses TRBV5-1 and TRBJ2-7; matching of 6 bases hints at TRBD2 as the D gene. Sequencing used naive CD4+ T cells from blood. Interpreted using the paper, the cell subset or site label stands for: true naive CD4+ T cells. The receptor's source is a man aged 18-30 years in good health. Here the CDR3 is given as CASSLSSSVSSYEQYF. The nucleotide sequence reads as follows: TGCGCCAGCAGCTTATCTTCTAGCGTTTCCTCCTACGAGCAGTACTTC.